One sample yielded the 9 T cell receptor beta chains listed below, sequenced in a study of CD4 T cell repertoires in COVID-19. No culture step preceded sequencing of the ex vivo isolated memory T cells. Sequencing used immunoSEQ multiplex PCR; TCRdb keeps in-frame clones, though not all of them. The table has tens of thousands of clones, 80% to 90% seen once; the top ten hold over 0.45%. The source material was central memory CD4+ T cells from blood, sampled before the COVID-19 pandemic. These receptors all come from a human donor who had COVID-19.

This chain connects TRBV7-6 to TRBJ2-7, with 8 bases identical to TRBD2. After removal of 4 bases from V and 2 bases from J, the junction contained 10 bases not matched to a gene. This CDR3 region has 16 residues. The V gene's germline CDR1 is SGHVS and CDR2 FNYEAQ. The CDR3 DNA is TGTGCCAGCAGCTGGGGGGCTAGCGGGCAAACCTACGAGCAGTACTTC. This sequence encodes CASSWGASGQTYEQYF.

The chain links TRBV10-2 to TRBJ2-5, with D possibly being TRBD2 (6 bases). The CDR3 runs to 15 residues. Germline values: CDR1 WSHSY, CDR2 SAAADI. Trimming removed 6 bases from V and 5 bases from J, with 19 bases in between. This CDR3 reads CASRGFGGVGETQYF. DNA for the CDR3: TGCGCCAGCAGGGGGTTCGGGGGAGTTGGTGAGACCCAGTACTTC.

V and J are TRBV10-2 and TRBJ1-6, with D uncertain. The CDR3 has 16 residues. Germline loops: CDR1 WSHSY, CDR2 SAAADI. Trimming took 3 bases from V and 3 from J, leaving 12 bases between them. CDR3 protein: CASSDRRRDYNSPLHF. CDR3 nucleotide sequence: TGCGCCAGCAGTGACCGCAGGCGAGACTATAATTCACCCCTCCACTTT.

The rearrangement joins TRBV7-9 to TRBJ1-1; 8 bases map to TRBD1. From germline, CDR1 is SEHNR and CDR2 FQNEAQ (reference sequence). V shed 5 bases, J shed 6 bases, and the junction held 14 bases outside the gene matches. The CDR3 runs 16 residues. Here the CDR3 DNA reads TGTGCCAGCAGCCCAACCCCGGGTCAGGGGGCGGCTGAAGCTTTCTTT. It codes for CASSPTPGQGAAEAFF.

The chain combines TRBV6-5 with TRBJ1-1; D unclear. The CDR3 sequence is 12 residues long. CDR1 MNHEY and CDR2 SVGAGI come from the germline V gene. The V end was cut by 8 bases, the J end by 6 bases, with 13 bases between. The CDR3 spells CASGGNGAEAFF. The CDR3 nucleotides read TGTGCCAGCGGAGGAAACGGGGCTGAAGCTTTCTTT.

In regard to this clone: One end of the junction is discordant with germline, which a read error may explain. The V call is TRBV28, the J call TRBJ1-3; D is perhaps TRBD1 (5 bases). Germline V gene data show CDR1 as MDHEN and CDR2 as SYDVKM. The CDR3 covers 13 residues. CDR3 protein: CAGSFRVLRAIYF. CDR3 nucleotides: TGTGCCGGCAGTTTCAGGGTTCTAAGGGCCATATATTTT.

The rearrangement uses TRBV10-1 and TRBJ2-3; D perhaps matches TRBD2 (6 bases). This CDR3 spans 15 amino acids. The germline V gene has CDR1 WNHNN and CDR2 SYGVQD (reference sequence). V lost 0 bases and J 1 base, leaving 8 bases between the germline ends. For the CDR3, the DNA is TGCGCCAGCAGTGAGTCTGGCGGGGGCACAGATACGCAGTATTTT. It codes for CASSESGGGTDTQYF.

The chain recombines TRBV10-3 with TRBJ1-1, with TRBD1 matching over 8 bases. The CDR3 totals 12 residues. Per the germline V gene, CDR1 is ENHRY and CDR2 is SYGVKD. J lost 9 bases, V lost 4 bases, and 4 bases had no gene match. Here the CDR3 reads CAISGTGSKAFF. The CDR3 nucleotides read TGTGCCATCAGTGGGACAGGGTCCAAAGCTTTCTTT.

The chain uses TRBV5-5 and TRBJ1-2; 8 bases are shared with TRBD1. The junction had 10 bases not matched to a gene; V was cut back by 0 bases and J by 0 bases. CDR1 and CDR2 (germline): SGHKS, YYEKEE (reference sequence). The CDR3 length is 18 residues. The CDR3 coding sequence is TGTGCCAGCAGCTTGGTCCAGGCAGGGGGCAGCGCTAACTATGGCTACACCTTC. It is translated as CASSLVQAGGSANYGYTF.